One and the same sample provided the 3 T cell receptor beta chains below, sequenced in a study of blood T cell repertoires in COVID-19. Clones were read by immunoSEQ multiplex PCR, and TCRdb kept only the in-frame ones, dropping some. The sample yields about 46,000 clones, approximately 85% seen once. The sequencing sample was made of peripheral blood. All receptors come from a human donor in a cohort sampled during active COVID-19. The donor label of this sample is uncertain.

In its sample, this clone was seen a few times. The CDR3 region is CASSDEGVGGYTF. CDR3 nucleotides: TGTGCCAGCAGTGATGAGGGAGTTGGAGGCTACACCTTC. The chain combines TRBV6-1 with TRBJ1-2; D remains ambiguous. This CDR3 region has 13 residues. Per germline, CDR1 MNHNS and CDR2 SASEGT. Trimming stripped 3 bases from V and 8 bases from J, with 13 bases between.

The chain employs TRBV3-1 (or the pseudogene TRBV3-2) and TRBJ1-6; D perhaps matches TRBD1 (5 bases). The V gene lost 1 base and the J gene lost 6 bases, with 16 bases spanning the gap. CDR1 is LGHDT, CDR2 YNNKEL, per germline (reference sequence). The CDR3 has 17 residues. The CDR3 region is CASSQAPWTRSNSPLHF. Written as DNA, the CDR3 is TGTGCCAGCAGCCAAGCTCCCTGGACAAGAAGTAATTCACCCCTCCACTTT.

This clone was seen a handful of times. The CDR3, as DNA: TGTGCCAGCAGCGGACGGGGGGCAGGCACAGATACGCAGTATTTT. This codes for CASSGRGAGTDTQYF. The chain combines TRBV9 with TRBJ2-3, with TRBD2 as a possible D gene (7 bases). V was trimmed by 3 bases and J by 1 base, leaving 12 bases between them. The CDR3 has 15 residues. Germline V gene data show CDR1 as SGDLS and CDR2 as YYNGEE.